This is a list of T cell receptor beta chains from one sample in a study of blood T cell repertoires in COVID-19. The data were produced by immunoSEQ multiplex PCR, yet TCRdb's version contains in-frame clones alone and is incomplete. This table holds 200,000 to 300,000 clones, approximately 89% found once. The sequenced sample was PBMCs or T cells enriched from blood (not recorded which). These TCRs come from a woman between 40 and 55 years old with acute COVID-19. The CDR3 runs from the conserved cysteine through the conserved F or W. A D gene is named only where the DNA matches it firmly. Some rows have no size entry. The others give once, few or many, or a class for an expanded clone.

cdr3_aa,cdr3_nt,clone_size,v_call,j_call,d_call
CASSSNSHTEAFF,TGCGCCAGCAGTTCCAACAGCCACACTGAAGCTTTCTTT,-,TRBV5-1,TRBJ1-1,-
CAKFPGDYGYTF,TGTGCCAAGTTCCCGGGGGACTATGGCTACACCTTC,-,TRBV21-1,TRBJ1-2,-
CASSPGGGGGYTF,TGTGCCAGCAGCCCCGGCGGGGGAGGTGGCTACACCTTC,-,TRBV5-5,TRBJ1-2,-
CASGDMAGFIAGNTIYF,TGTGCCAGCGGGGACATGGCAGGGTTTATAGCCGGAAACACCATATATTTT,-,TRBV2,TRBJ1-3,-
CASSSLAYEQFF,TGTGCCAGTAGTAGTCTAGCGTATGAGCAGTTCTTC,-,TRBV19,TRBJ2-1,-
CAISGQGDGYTF,TGTGCCATCAGCGGACAGGGGGATGGCTACACCTTC,-,TRBV10-3,TRBJ1-2,TRBD1
CASSWKGLGNEQFF,TGTGCCAGTAGTTGGAAGGGGCTGGGGAATGAGCAGTTCTTC,once,TRBV19,TRBJ2-1,-
CASSERDRDDYGYTF,TGTGCCAGCAGCGAGCGGGACAGGGATGACTATGGCTACACCTTC,once,TRBV9,TRBJ1-2,TRBD1
CASRWTGTSGYTF,TGTGCCAGCAGGTGGACAGGGACGAGTGGCTACACCTTC,-,TRBV5-8,TRBJ1-2,TRBD1
CASSPLDQETQYF,TGTGCCAGCTCACCACTAGACCAAGAGACCCAGTACTTC,-,TRBV18,TRBJ2-5,-
CASSKISSGRDTIYF,TGTGCCAGTAGTAAAATTAGCTCCGGCAGGGACACCATATATTTT,-,TRBV19,TRBJ1-3,-
CASRPLQGQSWGAGPSLF,TGTGCAAGTCGCCCCCTACAGGGACAGTCCTGGGGAGCAGGCCCATCCCTTTTT,-,TRBV12-2,TRBJ1-4,-
CSARGQMLTGELFF,TGCAGCGCAAGAGGACAGATGTTAACCGGGGAGCTGTTTTTT,-,TRBV29-1,TRBJ2-2,-
CASRTSVNTGELFF,TGTGCCAGCCGGACTAGCGTAAACACTGGGGAGCTGTTTTTT,-,TRBV6-5,TRBJ2-2,TRBD2
CSALLEETQYF,TGCAGTGCTCTCCTTGAAGAGACCCAGTACTTC,-,TRBV20-1,TRBJ2-5,-
CASSQGRGTYNEQFF,TGCGCCAGCAGCCAAGGGCGGGGGACCTACAATGAGCAGTTCTTC,-,TRBV4-3,TRBJ2-1,TRBD2
CASSQDLAGGNIQYF,TGTGCCAGCAGCCAAGATTTAGCGGGAGGAAACATTCAGTACTTC,-,TRBV3-1/TRBV3-2,TRBJ2-4,TRBD2
CASSPVRGPQPQHF,TGTGCCAGCTCACCAGTGCGGGGTCCTCAGCCCCAGCATTTT,-,TRBV18,TRBJ1-5,-
CASSSVQGIGNQPQHF,TGTGCCAGCAGCTCAGTTCAGGGTATTGGCAATCAGCCCCAGCATTTT,-,TRBV7-9,TRBJ1-5,-
CASSGGDDTDTQYF,TGTGCCAGCAGTGGGGGAGACGACACAGATACGCAGTATTTT,few,TRBV6-4,TRBJ2-3,-
CASGETGGPGNTIYF,TGTGCCAGTGGAGAAACGGGGGGCCCAGGAAACACCATATATTTT,once,TRBV19,TRBJ1-3,-
CASRQTPQGSYEQYF,TGTGCCAGCAGACAAACACCACAGGGATCCTACGAGCAGTACTTC,-,TRBV28,TRBJ2-7,-
CASSKRTGGESGYTF,TGTGCCAGCAGCAAACGGACAGGGGGCGAATCTGGCTACACCTTC,-,TRBV7-2,TRBJ1-2,TRBD1
CASSYPRDTQYF,TGTGCCAGCAGTTACCCCAGGGATACGCAGTATTTT,-,TRBV12-3/TRBV12-4,TRBJ2-3,-
CASSLGTVYNSPLHF,TGTGCCAGCAGCTTGGGAACAGTATATAATTCACCCCTCCACTTT,-,TRBV5-4,TRBJ1-6,-
CASTIRCLLAKNIQYF,TGCGCCAGCACGATCCGTTGTCTACTAGCCAAAAACATTCAGTACTTC,-,TRBV10-1,TRBJ2-4,-
CASSIAGMGTGELFF,TGTGCCAGTAGTATCGCAGGGATGGGCACCGGGGAGCTGTTTTTT,-,TRBV19,TRBJ2-2,-
CASSKGGCTEAFF,TGTGCCAGCAGCAAAGGGGGCTGCACTGAAGCTTTCTTT,-,TRBV21-1,TRBJ1-1,-
CAWSIGTVRGGSYEQYF,TGTGCCTGGAGTATCGGGACAGTTCGGGGGGGCTCCTACGAGCAGTACTTC,few,TRBV30,TRBJ2-7,-
CASSTYRAHYGYTF,TGTGCCAGCAGCACGTACAGGGCACACTATGGCTACACCTTC,-,TRBV28,TRBJ1-2,-
CASRGAGGSEQFF,TGTGCCAGCAGGGGAGCGGGAGGCTCTGAGCAGTTCTTC,-,TRBV6-5,TRBJ2-1,TRBD2
CASSQVGVSGNTIYF,TGCGCCAGCAGCCAAGTAGGGGTGTCTGGAAACACCATATATTTT,-,TRBV4-1,TRBJ1-3,-